Presented here are 21 T cell receptor beta chains from one specimen sequenced in a study of patients and donors after allogeneic stem cell transplantation. TCRdb reanalysed the RT-PCR reads using MiXCR and keeps one entry per CDR3 protein. The table lists hundreds of thousands of distinct CDR3 sequences, around 40% of them singletons. Sequencing was carried out using blood, either unsorted or a sorted T cell fraction (not recorded which). These receptors came from a human donor who was either an allogeneic HSCT recipient or a stem cell or donor lymphocyte infusion donor (not recorded which). It is not recorded whose cells these are; they may come from a transplant donor.

The V call is TRBV12-3 or TRBV12-4, the J call TRBJ1-1; D gene uncertain. The V and J ends lost 0 bases and 7 bases respectively, with 6 bases between them. This CDR3 contains 12 residues. CDR3 DNA: TGTGCCAGCAGTTTAGCGCCAGGTGAAGCTTTCTTT. It is translated as CASSLAPGEAFF.

The genes are TRBV28 and TRBJ1-2, with D unresolved. V was cut by 8 bases and J by 4 bases, with 8 bases left in between. CDR3 length: 11 residues. Germline V gene lookup returns CDR1 MDHEN and CDR2 SYDVKM. The chain's CDR3 is CASVTGYGYTF. The DNA for the CDR3 is TGTGCCAGCGTGACGGGCTATGGCTACACCTTC.

This chain links TRBV10-3 with TRBJ2-1, with 9 bases fitting TRBD2. This CDR3 has 15 amino acids. V shed 3 bases and J 8 bases; nucleotides not matched to a gene: 8. Germline loops: CDR1 ENHRY, CDR2 SYGVKD. This CDR3 is CAISDLAGSFDEQFF. CDR3 in DNA: TGTGCCATCAGTGACCTAGCGGGGTCCTTCGATGAGCAGTTCTTC.

The rearrangement joins TRBV20-1 to TRBJ1-1, with D perhaps matching TRBD1 (6 bases). The CDR3 spans 14 residues. CDR1 is DFQATT, CDR2 SNEGSKA, per germline (reference sequence). V was trimmed by 5 bases and J by 3 bases, leaving 16 bases between them. CDR3 DNA: TGCAGTGCTTCAGGTGTCGGGGGGCACACTGAAGCTTTCTTT. It is translated as CSASGVGGHTEAFF.

The chain has TRBV7-8 and TRBJ2-1, with TRBD2 identical over 8 bases. V shed 1 base and J 8 bases; nucleotides not matched to a gene: 4. Germline V gene data show CDR1 as SGHVS and CDR2 as FQNEAQ. CDR3 length: 14 residues. CDR3 sequence: CASSLVGGADEQFF. CDR3 coding DNA: TGTGCCAGCAGCTTAGTCGGGGGGGCGGATGAGCAGTTCTTC.

This clonotype was seen a few times. The rearrangement uses TRBV9 and TRBJ1-4; 7 nucleotides line up with TRBD1. The V gene end was trimmed by 0 bases and the J gene end by 6 bases; junction bases not matched to a gene: 5. This CDR3 spans 15 amino acids. Germline loops: CDR1 SGDLS, CDR2 YYNGEE. DNA of the CDR3: TGTGCCAGCAGCGTAGTCGGGGACAGCTATGAAAAACTGTTTTTT. This codes for CASSVVGDSYEKLFF.

The V call is TRBV15, the J call TRBJ1-5; D is uncertain. V dropped 3 bases and J dropped 9 bases, with 12 bases sitting between them. The length of the CDR3 is 13 residues. Germline CDR1 reads LNHNV; CDR2 reads YYDKDF (reference sequence). CDR3 nucleotide sequence: TGTGCCACCAGCAGGACCGGGGTGAGGCCCCAGCATTTT. It translates to CATSRTGVRPQHF.

V usage is TRBV6-5 and J usage is TRBJ1-5; D is undetermined. The length of the CDR3 is 13 residues. Per the germline V gene, CDR1 is MNHEY and CDR2 is SVGAGI. V was pared by 2 bases and J by 8 bases, with 10 bases between. The CDR3 spells CASSYGRLEPQHF. In nucleotides, the CDR3 is TGTGCCAGCAGTTACGGTCGGCTCGAGCCCCAGCATTTT.

This clonotype occurred a few times. The chain combines TRBV9 with TRBJ2-7, with TRBD2 matching over 8 bases. Germline lookup yields CDR1 SGDLS and CDR2 YYNGEE. This CDR3 is built from 13 residues. V gave up 4 bases and J gave up 7 bases; unmatched junction bases: 7. The CDR3 is CASSPREGEEQYF. CDR3 sequence (DNA): TGTGCCAGCAGCCCCCGGGAGGGGGAGGAGCAGTACTTC.

The rearrangement uses TRBV12-3 or TRBV12-4 and TRBJ1-5; 8 bases match TRBD1. V dropped 6 bases and J dropped 1; count of bases not matched to a gene: 5. The CDR3 loop spans 15 amino acids. The CDR3 sequence: CASRLQGGSNQPQHF. CDR3 nucleotide sequence: TGTGCCAGCAGGCTACAGGGGGGAAGCAATCAGCCCCAGCATTTT.

The chain couples TRBV29-1 to TRBJ2-3; D remains ambiguous. V was shortened by 7 bases and J by 0 bases, with 17 bases between the two germline ends. Germline CDR1 SQVTM, CDR2 ANQGSEA. The CDR3 extends over 15 amino acids. The CDR3: CSGMEFVTSTDTQYF. DNA for the CDR3: TGCAGCGGGATGGAGTTCGTCACTAGCACAGATACGCAGTATTTT.

The chain's CDR3 is CASSSTGIGNIQYF. The CDR3 bases are TGTGCCAGCAGTTCCACAGGGATAGGGAACATTCAGTACTTC. The rearrangement joins TRBV6-5 to TRBJ2-4; TRBD1 is a possible D gene (6 bases). CDR1 is MNHEY and CDR2 is SVGAGI in the germline V gene. This CDR3 contains 14 residues. V was trimmed by 4 bases and J by 7 bases, leaving 14 bases between them.

The chain links TRBV4-2 to TRBJ1-5; no definite D call. This CDR3 contains 14 residues. Trimming stripped 4 bases from V and 5 bases from J, with 12 bases between. Germline CDR1 reads LGHNA; CDR2 reads YNFKEQ. The CDR3 bases are TGTGCCAGCAGCCCTTCCCGGATTTATCAGCCCCAGCATTTT. This encodes CASSPSRIYQPQHF.

This rearrangement joins TRBV19 to TRBJ1-2; TRBD1 might be the D (5 bases). V lost 5 bases to trimming and J lost 0 bases, with 13 bases between them. The CDR3 runs to 15 residues. In germline, CDR1 is LNHDA, CDR2 SQIVND (reference sequence). CDR3 sequence: CASSLRDVANYGYTF. The CDR3 nucleotides read TGTGCCAGTAGTCTCCGGGACGTCGCTAACTATGGCTACACCTTC. The variable domain in full, completed from reference TRBV19 and TRBJ1-2, reads DGGITQSPKYLFRKEGQNVTLSCEQNLNHDAMYWYRQDPGQGLRLIYYSQIVNDFQKGDIAEGYSVSREKKESFPLTVTSAQKNPTAFYLCASSLRDVANYGYTFGSGTRLTVV.

The genes are TRBV20-1 and TRBJ1-2; a possible D gene is TRBD1 (6 bases). Germline lookup yields CDR1 DFQATT and CDR2 SNEGSKA (reference sequence). Trimming pared 4 bases from V and 11 bases from J, leaving 20 bases between. CDR3 size: 13 residues. The CDR3, as DNA: TGCAGTGCTACCCCTGGGGGCTCCGGGGGGTACACCTTC. Residues: CSATPGGSGGYTF.

The CDR3 DNA reads as TGTGCCAGCAGCCCACAGGGACCCGGGGAGCTGTTTTTT. This encodes CASSPQGPGELFF. The chain uses TRBV2 and TRBJ2-2; D is possibly TRBD1 (6 bases). The CDR3 sequence is 13 residues long. Deletions cut 6 bases from V and 6 bases from J, with 11 bases between. Germline V gene data show CDR1 as SNHLY and CDR2 as FYNNEI.

This clonotype was seen more than once but under ten times. The rearrangement joins TRBV12-3 or TRBV12-4 to TRBJ2-2; 8 bases align to TRBD1. V shed 10 bases and J 5 bases; nucleotides not matched to a gene: 12. The length of the CDR3 is 15 residues. The CDR3 sequence is CATQPGQGKTGELFF. The CDR3 bases are TGTGCCACCCAGCCCGGACAGGGAAAAACCGGGGAGCTGTTTTTT.

This sequence joins TRBV12-3 or TRBV12-4 and TRBJ2-7; a possible D gene is TRBD1 (5 bases). This CDR3 contains 14 residues. Trimming cost V 3 bases and J 5 bases, with 14 bases left between them. The CDR3 bases are TGTGCCAGCAGTTTGCGTTATAGGGGTCACGAGCAGTACTTC. It specifies CASSLRYRGHEQYF.

This clonotype came up a few times. V usage is TRBV20-1 and J usage is TRBJ1-1, with D unclear. Germline V gives CDR1 DFQATT, CDR2 SNEGSKA (reference sequence). CDR3 length equals 13 residues. V shed 0 bases and J shed 4 bases, with 9 bases lying between them. CDR3 coding DNA: TGCAGTGCTAGAGATAGGATCGCCACTGAAGCTTTCTTT. Amino acids: CSARDRIATEAFF.

The rearrangement uses TRBV29-1 and TRBJ1-1; the D gene is possibly TRBD1 (6 bases). The CDR3 is made up of 15 amino acids. Germline lookup yields CDR1 SQVTM and CDR2 ANQGSEA. V was clipped by 4 bases and J by 0 bases, with 15 bases between them. The CDR3 DNA reads as TGCAGCGTTGCCAAAACTACAGGGCTGAACACTGAAGCTTTCTTT. Protein sequence: CSVAKTTGLNTEAFF.

This sequence joins TRBV12-3 or TRBV12-4 and TRBJ1-2; 9 nucleotides align to TRBD1. This CDR3 contains 12 residues. J gave up 8 bases and V 7 bases, and 5 bases lay outside the gene matches. For the CDR3, the DNA is TGTGCCAGCAAACGGACAGGGGAAGGCTACACCTTC. Translated, it gives CASKRTGEGYTF.